The 4 T cell receptor beta chains below come from one sample, sequenced in a study of human T cells and chemical hapten exposure. MiXCR, run by TCRdb on the RACE reads, gives a single entry per CDR3 protein. The data hold 100,000 or so distinct CDR3 sequences, with over 9.5% observed a single time. Time point specified: patch test 1, 2 weeks after DPC sensitization. Treatment specified: therapeutic diphenylcyclopropenone sensitization with weekly scalp DPC. Sequences were derived from whole blood, sampled in connection with sensitization to the hapten diphenylcyclopropenone (DPC). The receptors here all came from a middle-aged man with alopecia areata. Some clones in this sample may be carry-over from other donors' samples.

This clonotype appeared many times. This chain uses TRBV6-5 with TRBJ2-7; D gene ambiguous. V was clipped by 0 bases and J by 3 bases, with 9 bases between them. CDR1 MNHEY and CDR2 SVGAGI come from the germline V gene. The CDR3 loop spans 14 amino acids. CDR3 in amino acids: CASSYSRQVYEQYV. The CDR3 DNA reads as TGTGCCAGCAGTTACTCGAGACAAGTCTACGAGCAGTACGTC.

This clonotype was seen a few times. This CDR3 is CASSLIGQATQETQYF. As DNA, the CDR3 is TGTGCCAGCAGCTTAATAGGACAGGCAACCCAAGAGACCCAGTACTTC. The gene calls are TRBV7-8 and TRBJ2-5, with 7 nucleotides matching TRBD1. The ends lost 2 bases at V and 1 base at J; junction bases unmatched: 7. This CDR3 region has 16 residues. From germline, CDR1 is SGHVS and CDR2 FQNEAQ.

This clonotype showed up just a few times. The rearrangement joins TRBV20-1 to TRBJ2-3, with 9 bases lining up with TRBD2. CDR3 length equals 14 residues. Germline V CDR1 and CDR2: DFQATT, SNEGSKA (reference sequence). Trimming cost V 3 bases and J 1 base; bases outside gene matches: 2. The CDR3 region is CSARRTSGTDTQYF. The CDR3 nucleotides are TGCAGTGCTAGGCGGACTAGCGGCACAGATACGCAGTATTTT.

This clonotype came up a few times. V gene TRBV4-3 combines with J gene TRBJ2-4, with unresolved D. The CDR3 is 14 amino acids. V lost 2 bases, J lost 3 bases, and 8 bases lay in between. CDR1 LGHNA and CDR2 YSLEER come from the germline V gene. CDR3 residues: CASSQQDRKNIQYF. In DNA form, the CDR3 reads TGCGCCAGCAGCCAACAGGATCGCAAAAACATTCAGTACTTC.